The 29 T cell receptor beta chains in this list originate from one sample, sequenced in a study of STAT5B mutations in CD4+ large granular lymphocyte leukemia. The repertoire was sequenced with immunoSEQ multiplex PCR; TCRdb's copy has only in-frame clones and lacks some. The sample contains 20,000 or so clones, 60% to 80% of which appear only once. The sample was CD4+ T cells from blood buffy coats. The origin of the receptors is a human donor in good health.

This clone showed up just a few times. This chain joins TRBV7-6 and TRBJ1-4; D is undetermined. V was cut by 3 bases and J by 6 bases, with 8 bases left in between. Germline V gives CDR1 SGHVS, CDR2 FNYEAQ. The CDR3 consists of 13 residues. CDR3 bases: TGTGCCAGCAGCTTCTCGACGGATGAAAAACTGTTTTTT. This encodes CASSFSTDEKLFF.

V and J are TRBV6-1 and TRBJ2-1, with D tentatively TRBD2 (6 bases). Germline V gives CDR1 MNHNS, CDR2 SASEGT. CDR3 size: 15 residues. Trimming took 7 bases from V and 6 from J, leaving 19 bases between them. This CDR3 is CASIQVGYGGNEQFF. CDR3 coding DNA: TGTGCCAGCATCCAAGTGGGCTACGGGGGCAATGAGCAGTTCTTC.

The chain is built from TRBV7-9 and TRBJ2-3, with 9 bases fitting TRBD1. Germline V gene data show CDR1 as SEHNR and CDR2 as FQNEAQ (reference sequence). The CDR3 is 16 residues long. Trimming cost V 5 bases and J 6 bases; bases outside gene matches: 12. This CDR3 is CASSLGTGLIVDTQYF. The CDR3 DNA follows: TGTGCCAGCAGCCTAGGGACAGGGCTAATCGTGGATACGCAGTATTTT.

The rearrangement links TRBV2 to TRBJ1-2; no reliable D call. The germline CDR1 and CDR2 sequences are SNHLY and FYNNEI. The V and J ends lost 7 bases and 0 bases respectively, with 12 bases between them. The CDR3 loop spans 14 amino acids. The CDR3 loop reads CASNTDLANYGYTF. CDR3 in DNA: TGTGCCAGCAACACAGATCTAGCTAACTATGGCTACACCTTC. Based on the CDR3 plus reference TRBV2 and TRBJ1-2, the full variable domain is EPEVTQTPSHQVTQMGQEVILRCVPISNHLYFYWYRQILGQKVEFLVSFYNNEISEKSEIFDDQFSVERPDGSNFTLKIRSTKLEDSAMYFCASNTDLANYGYTFGSGTRLTVV.

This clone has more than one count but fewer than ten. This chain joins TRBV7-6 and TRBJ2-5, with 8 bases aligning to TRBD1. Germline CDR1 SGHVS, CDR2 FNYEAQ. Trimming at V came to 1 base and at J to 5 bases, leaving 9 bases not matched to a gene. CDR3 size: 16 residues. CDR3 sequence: CASSLGRQGKWETQYF. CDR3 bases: TGTGCCAGCAGCTTAGGACGACAGGGGAAGTGGGAGACCCAGTACTTC.

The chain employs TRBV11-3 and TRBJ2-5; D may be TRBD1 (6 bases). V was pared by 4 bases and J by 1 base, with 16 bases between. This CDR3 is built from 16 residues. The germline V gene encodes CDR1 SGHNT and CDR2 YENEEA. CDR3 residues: CASSSGGWTAQETQYF. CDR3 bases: TGTGCCAGCAGCTCAGGAGGTTGGACAGCCCAAGAGACCCAGTACTTC. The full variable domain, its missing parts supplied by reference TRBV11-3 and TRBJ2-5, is EAGVVQSPRYKIIEKKQPVAFWCNPISGHNTLYWYLQNLGQGPELLIRYENEEAVDDSQLPKDRFSAERLKGVDSTLKIQPAELGDSAVYLCASSSGGWTAQETQYFGPGTRLLVL.

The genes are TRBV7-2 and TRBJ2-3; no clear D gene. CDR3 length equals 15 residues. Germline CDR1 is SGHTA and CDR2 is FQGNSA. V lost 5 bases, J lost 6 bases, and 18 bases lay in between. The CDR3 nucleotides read TGTGCCAGCAGCGAGATTGCTGGAGCGCAGGATACGCAGTATTTT. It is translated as CASSEIAGAQDTQYF.

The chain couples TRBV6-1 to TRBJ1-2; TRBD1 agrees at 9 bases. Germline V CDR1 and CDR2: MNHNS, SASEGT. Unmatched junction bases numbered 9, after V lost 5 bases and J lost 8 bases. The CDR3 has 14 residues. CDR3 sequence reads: CASSSLQGAWGYTF. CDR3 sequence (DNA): TGTGCCAGCAGTTCTCTACAGGGGGCATGGGGCTACACCTTC.

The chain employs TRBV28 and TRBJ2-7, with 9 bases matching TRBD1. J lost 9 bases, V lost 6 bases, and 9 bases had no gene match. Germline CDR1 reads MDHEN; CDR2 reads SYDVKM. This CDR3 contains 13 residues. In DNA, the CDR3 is TGTGCCAGCAGAGAACAGGGGGCCGGTCTGCAGTACTTC. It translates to CASREQGAGLQYF.

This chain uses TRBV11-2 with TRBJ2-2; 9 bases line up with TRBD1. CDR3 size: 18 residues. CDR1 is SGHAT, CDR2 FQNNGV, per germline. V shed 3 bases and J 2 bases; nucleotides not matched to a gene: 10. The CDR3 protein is CASSFGRWGQGNTGELFF. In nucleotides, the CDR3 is TGTGCCAGCAGCTTTGGCCGGTGGGGACAGGGTAACACCGGGGAGCTGTTTTTT.

In nucleotides, the CDR3 is TGTGCCAGTAGTATATCGACAGGGAGGGGCACAGATACGCAGTATTTT. Amino acids: CASSISTGRGTDTQYF. The chain couples TRBV19 to TRBJ2-3; D possibly uses TRBD1 or TRBD2 (7 bases each). Germline CDR1 is LNHDA and CDR2 is SQIVND (reference sequence). The CDR3 length is 16 residues. The ends were cut back, 2 bases at V and 1 base at J, with 13 bases in the middle.

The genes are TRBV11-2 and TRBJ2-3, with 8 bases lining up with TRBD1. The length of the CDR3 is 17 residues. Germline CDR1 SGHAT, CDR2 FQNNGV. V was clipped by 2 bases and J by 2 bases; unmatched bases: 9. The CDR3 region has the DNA TGTGCCAGCAGCTTAAGGGCCGGGACAGGCTACACAGATACGCAGTATTTT. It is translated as CASSLRAGTGYTDTQYF.

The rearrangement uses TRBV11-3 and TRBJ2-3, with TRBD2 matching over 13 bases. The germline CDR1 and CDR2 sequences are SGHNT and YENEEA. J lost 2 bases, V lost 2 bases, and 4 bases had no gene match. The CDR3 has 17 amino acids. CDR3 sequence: CASSLKGLAGITDTQYF. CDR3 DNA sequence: TGTGCCAGCAGCTTAAAGGGACTAGCGGGAATCACAGATACGCAGTATTTT.

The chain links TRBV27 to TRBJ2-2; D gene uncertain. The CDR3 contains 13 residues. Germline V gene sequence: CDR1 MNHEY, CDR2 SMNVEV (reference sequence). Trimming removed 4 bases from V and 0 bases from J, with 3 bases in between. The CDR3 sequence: CASSSTNTGELFF. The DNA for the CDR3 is TGTGCCAGCAGTTCCACGAACACCGGGGAGCTGTTTTTT.

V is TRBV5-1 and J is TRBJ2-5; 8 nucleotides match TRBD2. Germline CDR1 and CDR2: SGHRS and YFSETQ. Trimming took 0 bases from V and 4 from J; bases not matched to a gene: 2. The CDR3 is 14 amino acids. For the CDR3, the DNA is TGCGCCAGCAGCTTGGACCTAGCGGGAGAGACCCAGTACTTC. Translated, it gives CASSLDLAGETQYF.

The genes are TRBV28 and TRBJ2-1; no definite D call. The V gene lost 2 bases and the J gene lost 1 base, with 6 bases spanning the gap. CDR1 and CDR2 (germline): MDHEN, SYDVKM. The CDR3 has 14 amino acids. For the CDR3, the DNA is TGTGCCAGCAGTTTAGAACAGTCCTACAATGAGCAGTTCTTC. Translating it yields CASSLEQSYNEQFF. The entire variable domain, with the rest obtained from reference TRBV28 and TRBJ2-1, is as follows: DVKVTQSSRYLVKRTGEKVFLECVQDMDHENMFWYRQDPGLGLRLIYFSYDVKMKEKGDIPEGYSVSREKKERFSLILESASTNQTSMYLCASSLEQSYNEQFFGPGTRLTVL.

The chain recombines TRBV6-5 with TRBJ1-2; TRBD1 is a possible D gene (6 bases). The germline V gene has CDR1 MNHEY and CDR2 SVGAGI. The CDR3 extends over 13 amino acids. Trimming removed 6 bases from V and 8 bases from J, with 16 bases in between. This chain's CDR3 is CASRWDTYEGYTF. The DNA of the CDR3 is TGTGCCAGCAGATGGGACACTTATGAGGGCTACACCTTC.

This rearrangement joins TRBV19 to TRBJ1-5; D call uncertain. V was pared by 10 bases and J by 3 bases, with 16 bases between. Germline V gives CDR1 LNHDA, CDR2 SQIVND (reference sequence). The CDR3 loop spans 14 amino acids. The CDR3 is CATGTDLINQPQHF. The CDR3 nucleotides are TGTGCCACCGGTACGGACCTGATCAATCAGCCCCAGCATTTT.

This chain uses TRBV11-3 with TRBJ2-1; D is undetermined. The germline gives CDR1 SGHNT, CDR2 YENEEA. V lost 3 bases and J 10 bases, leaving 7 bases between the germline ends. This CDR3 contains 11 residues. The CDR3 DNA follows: TGTGCCAGCAGCTTCGGGCCGGAGCAGTTCTTC. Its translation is CASSFGPEQFF.

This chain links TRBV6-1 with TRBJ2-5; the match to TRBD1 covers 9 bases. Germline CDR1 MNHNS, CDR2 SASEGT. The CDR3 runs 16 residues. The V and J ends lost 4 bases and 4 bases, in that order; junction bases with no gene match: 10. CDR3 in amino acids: CASSVGTGRNAETQYF. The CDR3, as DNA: TGTGCCAGCAGTGTTGGGACAGGGCGAAATGCAGAGACCCAGTACTTC.

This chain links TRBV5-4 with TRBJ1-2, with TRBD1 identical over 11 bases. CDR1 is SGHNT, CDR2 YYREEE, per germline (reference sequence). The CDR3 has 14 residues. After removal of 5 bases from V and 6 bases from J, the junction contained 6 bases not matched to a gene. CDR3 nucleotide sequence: TGTGCCAGCAGATTCCGGGACAGGGGGAATGGCTACACCTTC. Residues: CASRFRDRGNGYTF. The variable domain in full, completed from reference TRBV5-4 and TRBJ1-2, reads ETGVTQSPTHLIKTRGQQVTLRCSSQSGHNTVSWYQQALGQGPQFIFQYYREEENGRGNFPPRFSGLQFPNYSSELNVNALELDDSALYLCASRFRDRGNGYTFGSGTRLTVV.

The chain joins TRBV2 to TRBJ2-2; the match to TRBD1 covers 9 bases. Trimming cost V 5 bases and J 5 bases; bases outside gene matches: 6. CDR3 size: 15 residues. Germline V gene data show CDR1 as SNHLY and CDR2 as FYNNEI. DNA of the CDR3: TGTGCCAGCAGTCCGGGGACAGGGCGTACCGGGGAGCTGTTTTTT. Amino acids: CASSPGTGRTGELFF.

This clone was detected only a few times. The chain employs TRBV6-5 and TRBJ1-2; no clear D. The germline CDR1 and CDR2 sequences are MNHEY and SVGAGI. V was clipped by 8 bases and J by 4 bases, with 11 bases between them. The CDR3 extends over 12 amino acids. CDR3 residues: CASREQLYGYTF. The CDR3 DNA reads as TGTGCCAGCCGGGAACAGCTCTATGGCTACACCTTC.

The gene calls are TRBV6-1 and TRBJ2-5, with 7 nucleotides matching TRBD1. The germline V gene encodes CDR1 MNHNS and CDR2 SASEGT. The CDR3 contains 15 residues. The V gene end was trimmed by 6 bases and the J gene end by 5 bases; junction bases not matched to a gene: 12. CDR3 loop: CASSLQGTLGETQYF. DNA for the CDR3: TGTGCCAGCAGCCTACAGGGGACCCTGGGGGAGACCCAGTACTTC.

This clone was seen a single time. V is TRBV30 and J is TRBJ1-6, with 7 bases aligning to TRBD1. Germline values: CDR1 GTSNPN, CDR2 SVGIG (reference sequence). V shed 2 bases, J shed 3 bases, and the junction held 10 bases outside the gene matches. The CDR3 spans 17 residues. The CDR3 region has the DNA TGTGCCTGGAGTTCCCAGGGGGGGTATGGCTATAATTCACCCCTCCACTTT. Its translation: CAWSSQGGYGYNSPLHF.

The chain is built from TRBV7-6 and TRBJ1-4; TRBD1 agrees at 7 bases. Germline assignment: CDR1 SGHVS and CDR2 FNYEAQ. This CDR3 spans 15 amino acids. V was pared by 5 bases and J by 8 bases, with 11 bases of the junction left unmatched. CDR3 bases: TGTGCCAGCAGCCCCATTACAGGGGTCCGGGAAAAACTGTTTTTT. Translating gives CASSPITGVREKLFF.

The CDR3 spells CASSLSVAGGNGNTIYF. Written as DNA, the CDR3 is TGTGCCAGCAGCTTATCGGTTGCAGGGGGCAATGGAAACACCATATATTTT. This chain joins TRBV11-3 and TRBJ1-3, with 8 bases identical to TRBD1. The length of the CDR3 is 17 residues. The trim removed 2 bases at V and 3 bases at J, leaving 9 bases unmatched. Germline V gene sequence: CDR1 SGHNT, CDR2 YENEEA.

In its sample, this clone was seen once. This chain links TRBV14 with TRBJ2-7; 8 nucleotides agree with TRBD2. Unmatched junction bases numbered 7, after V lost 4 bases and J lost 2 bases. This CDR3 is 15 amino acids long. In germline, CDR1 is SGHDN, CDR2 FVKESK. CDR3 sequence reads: CASSRKSGSAYEQYF. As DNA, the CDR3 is TGTGCCAGCAGCCGGAAAAGCGGGAGCGCCTACGAGCAGTACTTC.

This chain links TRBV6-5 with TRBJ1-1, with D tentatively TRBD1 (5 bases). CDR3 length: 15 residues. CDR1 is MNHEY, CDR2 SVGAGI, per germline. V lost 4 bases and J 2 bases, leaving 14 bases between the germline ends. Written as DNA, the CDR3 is TGTGCCAGCAGTTTCGACACGACAGTCAACACTGAAGCTTTCTTT. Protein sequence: CASSFDTTVNTEAFF.